This T cell receptor (beta chain) emerged from a study of shared clonotypes between healthy human individuals. For the study at large: Every donor yielded three CD4 naive, three CD4 memory, two CD8 naive and one CD8 memory plate. Points from the study as a whole: Sampling used blood alone; tissue repertoires probably differ. Unshared clonotypes carried lower generation probabilities than those common to all four donors.

A note on this clone: Its target is unknown.

The CDR3 has 14 amino acids. The V end was cut by 6 bases, the J end by 4 bases, with 15 bases between. Germline values: CDR1 MNHEY, CDR2 SVGAGI. The healthy adult donors were HIV-negative and reported no recent acute infections or vaccinations. Some clones are missing from TCRdb's copy, which holds only in-frame ones; the method was immunoSEQ multiplex PCR. This sample yields some 2.4 million clones, of which 80% to 95% are seen a single time; approximately 0.35% belongs to the top ten. The receptor was derived from a young man in good health. Some clones in this sample may be carry-over from other donors' samples. The sample taken for sequencing was naive CD4+ T cells from PBMCs. Subset here: CD45RA+ positively selected. This chain links TRBV6-5 with TRBJ1-2; the D gene is possibly TRBD1 (5 bases). The CDR3 bases are TGTGCCAGCAGGGGGGGTTCGCGGGTCTATGGCTACACCTTC. Translated: CASRGGSRVYGYTF.